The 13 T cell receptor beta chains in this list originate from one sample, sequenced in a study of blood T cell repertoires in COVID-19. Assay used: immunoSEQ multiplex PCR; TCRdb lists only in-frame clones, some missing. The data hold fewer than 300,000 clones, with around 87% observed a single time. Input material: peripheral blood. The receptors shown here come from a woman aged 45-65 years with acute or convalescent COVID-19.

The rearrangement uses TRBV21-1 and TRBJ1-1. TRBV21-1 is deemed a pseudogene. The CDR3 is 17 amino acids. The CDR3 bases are TGTGCCAGCATCTCGAAAACCCCTCGAAAGGAGAGCACTGAAGCTTTCTTT. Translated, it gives CASISKTPRKESTEAFF.

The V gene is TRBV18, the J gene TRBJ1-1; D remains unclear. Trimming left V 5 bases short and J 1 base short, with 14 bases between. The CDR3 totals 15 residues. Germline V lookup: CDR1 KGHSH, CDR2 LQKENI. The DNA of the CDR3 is TGTGCCAGCTCAGCCCTGGAGGGCAAGAACACTGAAGCTTTCTTT. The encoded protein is CASSALEGKNTEAFF.

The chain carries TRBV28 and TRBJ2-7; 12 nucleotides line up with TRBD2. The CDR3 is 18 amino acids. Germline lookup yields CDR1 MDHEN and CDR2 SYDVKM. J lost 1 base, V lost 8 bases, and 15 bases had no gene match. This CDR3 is CASLSLAGGPYRSYEQYF. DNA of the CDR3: TGTGCCAGCCTTTCTCTAGCGGGAGGGCCCTATAGGTCCTACGAGCAGTACTTC.

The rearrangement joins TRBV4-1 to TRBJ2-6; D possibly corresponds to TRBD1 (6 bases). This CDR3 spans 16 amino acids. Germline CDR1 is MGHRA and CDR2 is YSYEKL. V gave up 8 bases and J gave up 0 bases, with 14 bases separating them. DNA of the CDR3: TGCGCCAGCGGCGAGACAGGCCTCTCTGGGGCCAACGTCCTGACTTTC. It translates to CASGETGLSGANVLTF.

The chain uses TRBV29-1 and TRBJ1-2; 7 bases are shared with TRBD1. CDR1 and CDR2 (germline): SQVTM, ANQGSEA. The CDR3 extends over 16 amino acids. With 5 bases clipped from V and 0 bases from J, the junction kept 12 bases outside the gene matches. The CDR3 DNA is TGCAGCGTTAGTCCCGGGACAGCGGAGCCTAACTATGGCTACACCTTC. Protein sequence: CSVSPGTAEPNYGYTF.

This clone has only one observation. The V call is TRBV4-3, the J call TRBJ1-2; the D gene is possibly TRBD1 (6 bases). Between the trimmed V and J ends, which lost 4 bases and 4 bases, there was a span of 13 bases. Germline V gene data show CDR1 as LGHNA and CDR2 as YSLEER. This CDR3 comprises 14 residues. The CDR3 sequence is CASSRRGGVYGYTF. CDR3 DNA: TGCGCCAGCAGCCGGAGAGGGGGAGTCTATGGCTACACCTTC.

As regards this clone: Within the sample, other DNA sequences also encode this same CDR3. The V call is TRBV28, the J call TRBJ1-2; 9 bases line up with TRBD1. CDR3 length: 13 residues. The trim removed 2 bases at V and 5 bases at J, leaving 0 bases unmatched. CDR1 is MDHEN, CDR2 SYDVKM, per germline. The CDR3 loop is CASSLGQGYGYTF. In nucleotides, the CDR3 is TGTGCCAGCAGTTTAGGACAGGGGTATGGCTACACCTTC.

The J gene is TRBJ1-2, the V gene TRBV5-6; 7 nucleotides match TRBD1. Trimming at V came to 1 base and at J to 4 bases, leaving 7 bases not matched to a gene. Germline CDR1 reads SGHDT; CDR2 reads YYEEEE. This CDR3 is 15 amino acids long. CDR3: CASSLKDREVYGYTF. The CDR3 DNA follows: TGTGCCAGCAGCTTGAAAGACAGGGAGGTCTATGGCTACACCTTC.

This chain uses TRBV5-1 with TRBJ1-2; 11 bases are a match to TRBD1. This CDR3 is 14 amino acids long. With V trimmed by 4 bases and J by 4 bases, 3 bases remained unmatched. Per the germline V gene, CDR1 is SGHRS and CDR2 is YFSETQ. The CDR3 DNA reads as TGCGCCAGCAGCGCGGGACAGGGGGGCTATGGCTACACCTTC. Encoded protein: CASSAGQGGYGYTF.

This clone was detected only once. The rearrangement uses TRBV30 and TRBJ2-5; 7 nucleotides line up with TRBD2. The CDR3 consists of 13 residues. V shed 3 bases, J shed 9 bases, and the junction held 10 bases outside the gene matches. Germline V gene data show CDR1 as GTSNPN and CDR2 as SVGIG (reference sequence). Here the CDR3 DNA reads TGTGCCTGGAGGGGGGACTACAAGAAACCCCAGTACTTC. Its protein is CAWRGDYKKPQYF.

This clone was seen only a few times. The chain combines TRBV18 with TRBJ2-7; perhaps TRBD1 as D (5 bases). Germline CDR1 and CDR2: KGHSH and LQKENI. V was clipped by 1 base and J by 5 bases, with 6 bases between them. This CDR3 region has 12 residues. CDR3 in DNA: TGTGCCAGCTCACCACAGGGGAACGAGCAGTACTTC. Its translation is CASSPQGNEQYF.

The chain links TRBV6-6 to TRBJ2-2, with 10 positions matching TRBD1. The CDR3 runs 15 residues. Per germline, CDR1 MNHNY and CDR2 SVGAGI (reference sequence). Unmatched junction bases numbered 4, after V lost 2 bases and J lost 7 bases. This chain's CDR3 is CASSYRDRGGGELFF. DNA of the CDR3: TGTGCCAGCAGTTACCGGGACAGGGGCGGCGGGGAGCTGTTTTTT.

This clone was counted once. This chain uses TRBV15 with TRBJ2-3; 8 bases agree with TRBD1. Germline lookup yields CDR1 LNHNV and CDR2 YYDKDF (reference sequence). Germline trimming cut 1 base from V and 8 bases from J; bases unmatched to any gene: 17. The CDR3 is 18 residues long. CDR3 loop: CATSRVGTGGDSPGTQYF. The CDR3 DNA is TGTGCCACCAGCAGAGTAGGGACAGGAGGGGATAGCCCCGGTACGCAGTATTTT.